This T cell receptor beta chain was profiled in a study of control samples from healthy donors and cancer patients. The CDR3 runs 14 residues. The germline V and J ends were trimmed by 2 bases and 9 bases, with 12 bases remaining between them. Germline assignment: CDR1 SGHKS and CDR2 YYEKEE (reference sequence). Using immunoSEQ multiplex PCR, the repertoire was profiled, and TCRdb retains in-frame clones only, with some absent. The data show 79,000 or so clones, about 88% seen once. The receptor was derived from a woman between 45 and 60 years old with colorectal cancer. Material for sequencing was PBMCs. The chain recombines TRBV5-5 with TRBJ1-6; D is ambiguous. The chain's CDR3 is CASSFVEGFSPLHF. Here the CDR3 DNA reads TGTGCCAGCAGCTTTGTAGAGGGTTTTTCACCCCTCCACTTT.